The rows below give T cell receptor beta chains drawn from one sample of a study of T cell repertoires in cytomegalovirus infection. Each CDR3 protein is one row after TCRdb ran MiXCR on the reads. This sample yields about 250,000 distinct CDR3 sequences, of which over 15% are seen a single time; more than 45% belongs to the top ten. Input material: CD8+ T cells from PBMCs. These receptors were collected from a human donor in good health (CMV status not recorded). Some clones in this sample may be carry-over from other donors' samples. Each CDR3 is given with its conserved first and last residue. The D gene is left open where the match is weak. Clone sizes are given selectively: once, few, many, or a class where the clone is expanded.

cdr3_length d_call j_call v_call clone_size cdr3_aa cdr3_nt
12 - TRBJ1-1 TRBV20-1 few CSARGGRTEAFF TGCAGTGCTAGAGGCGGGAGGACTGAAGCTTTCTTT
17 - TRBJ2-4 TRBV2 - CASRASAAPSQRNIQYF TGTGCCAGCAGGGCGTCGGCCGCTCCTAGCCAGAGAAACATTCAGTACTTC
13 TRBD1 TRBJ2-3 TRBV29-1 - CSGRGQGSDTQYF TGCAGCGGCCGTGGACAGGGGTCAGATACGCAGTATTTT
16 - TRBJ2-2 TRBV12-3/TRBV12-4 - CASSFRQSLHTGELFF TGTGCCAGCAGTTTTCGGCAGTCACTCCACACCGGGGAGCTGTTTTTT
19 - TRBJ1-5 TRBV12-3/TRBV12-4 many CASTEGPGTQDYSNQPQHF TGTGCCAGCACGGAAGGTCCGGGGACACAAGACTATAGCAATCAGCCCCAGCATTTT
15 - TRBJ2-3 TRBV28 - CASSLGERMVDTQYF TGTGCCAGCAGTTTAGGGGAACGGATGGTAGATACGCAGTATTTT
16 - TRBJ1-6 TRBV20-1 - CSARDKGQGAHSPLHF TGCAGTGCTAGAGATAAGGGACAAGGGGCGCATTCACCCCTCCACTTT
15 - TRBJ2-2 TRBV7-9 many CASSFLGHNTGELFF TGTGCCAGCAGCTTTTTGGGACACAACACCGGGGAGCTGTTTTTT
13 - TRBJ2-3 TRBV7-4 few CAGRQAGGDTQYF TGTGCCGGGAGGCAGGCCGGGGGAGATACGCAGTATTTT
14 TRBD1 TRBJ2-7 TRBV4-1 many CASSHTDREDEQYF TGCGCCAGCAGCCATACGGACAGGGAGGACGAGCAGTACTTC
15 TRBD1 TRBJ1-1 TRBV4-3 few CASSQTGQYYTEAFF TGCGCCAGCAGCCAGACGGGACAGTACTACACTGAAGCTTTCTTT
19 - TRBJ2-1 TRBV28 - CASSTKRSAGSSIDNEQFF TGTGCCAGCAGTACAAAGAGATCGGCAGGTTCAAGTATTGACAATGAGCAGTTCTTC
18 TRBD1 TRBJ1-2 TRBV7-6 - CASSFYRDRGPGDDGYTF TGTGCCAGCAGCTTTTACCGGGACAGGGGGCCCGGTGACGATGGCTACACCTTC
19 TRBD2 TRBJ2-1 TRBV4-1 - CASSPQPGLAGGPYNEQFF TGCGCCAGCAGCCCTCAACCGGGACTAGCGGGGGGTCCCTACAATGAGCAGTTCTTC
14 TRBD2 TRBJ2-7 TRBV13 - CASSVAGGPYEQYF TGTGCCAGCAGCGTAGCGGGGGGGCCTTACGAGCAGTACTTC
17 TRBD1 TRBJ1-1 TRBV7-9 few CASTQTGLIQLNTEAFF TGTGCCAGCACCCAGACAGGGTTAATTCAGTTGAACACTGAAGCTTTCTTT
15 - TRBJ1-2 TRBV7-3 few CASSLDQGLSFGYTF TGTGCCAGCAGCTTAGATCAGGGACTCTCTTTTGGCTACACCTTC
14 - TRBJ1-3 TRBV7-9 many CASSLGSGADTIYF TGTGCCAGCAGCTTAGGATCAGGAGCGGACACCATATATTTT
16 TRBD2 TRBJ2-1 TRBV29-1 - CSVTGLAGSPYNEQFF TGCAGCGTTACGGGACTAGCGGGGAGCCCTTACAATGAGCAGTTCTTC
13 - TRBJ1-1 TRBV27 many CASRPIRYTEAFF TGTGCCAGCAGGCCAATTAGGTACACTGAAGCTTTCTTT
14 - TRBJ2-7 TRBV7-2 many CASRLGPTGYEQYF TGTGCCAGCAGGCTCGGGCCAACGGGGTACGAGCAGTACTTC
11 - TRBJ2-4 TRBV7-9 - CASSDARIQYF TGTGCCAGCAGCGATGCCAGGATTCAGTACTTC
14 - TRBJ1-2 TRBV28 - CASGYGQTTGGYTF TGTGCCAGCGGTTACGGACAGACCACGGGCGGCTACACCTTC
12 - TRBJ1-2 TRBV7-9 - CASEVANYGYTF TGTGCCAGCGAGGTGGCTAACTATGGCTACACCTTC
11 - TRBJ2-1 TRBV6-2/TRBV6-3 many CASSRFNEQFF TGTGCCAGCAGCCGATTCAATGAGCAGTTCTTC
16 TRBD1 TRBJ2-2 TRBV2 - CASSTDRDRGTGELFF TGTGCCAGCAGTACTGACCGGGACAGGGGGACCGGGGAGCTGTTTTTT
15 - TRBJ2-5 TRBV7-8 many CASSAGPTDQETQYF TGTGCCAGCAGCGCGGGACCGACGGACCAAGAGACCCAGTACTTC
15 - TRBJ1-2 TRBV28 - CASSETSAINYGYTF TGTGCCAGCAGTGAGACAAGCGCTATTAACTATGGCTACACCTTC
13 - TRBJ1-1 TRBV19 - CASSFVSGTEAFF TGTGCCAGTAGTTTCGTCAGTGGGACTGAAGCTTTCTTT
17 TRBD2 TRBJ2-3 TRBV28 - CASSLTGTSGGQDTQYF TGTGCCAGCAGTCTGACCGGGACTAGCGGGGGACAAGATACGCAGTATTTT
13 - TRBJ2-2 TRBV29-1 - CSVRTANTGELFF TGCAGCGTTCGGACGGCGAACACCGGGGAGCTGTTTTTT
15 TRBD1 TRBJ2-5 TRBV27 - CASTPTGGSGETQYF TGTGCCAGCACCCCGACAGGGGGTTCGGGGGAGACCCAGTACTTC
16 - TRBJ2-3 TRBV5-4 few CASSLAVRGSADTQYF TGTGCCAGCAGCTTGGCCGTCCGGGGGTCAGCAGATACGCAGTATTTT
15 TRBD2 TRBJ2-7 TRBV7-4 - CASSPLAGVPYEQYF TGTGCCAGCAGCCCACTAGCGGGGGTTCCCTACGAGCAGTACTTC
19 TRBD2 TRBJ2-6 TRBV19 - CASSILAGGIGSGANVLTF TGTGCCAGTAGTATTCTGGCGGGGGGGATCGGCTCTGGGGCCAACGTCCTGACTTTC
13 - TRBJ2-7 TRBV5-3 - CASEQGIVNEQYF TGTGCCAGCGAACAGGGTATCGTCAACGAGCAGTACTTC
18 TRBD1 TRBJ1-2 TRBV28 many CASSSTRRQGGANYGYTF TGTGCCAGCAGCTCGACCCGACGACAGGGCGGAGCTAACTATGGCTACACCTTC
14 TRBD1 TRBJ1-6 TRBV7-2 many CASSFGTGYSPLHF TGTGCCAGCAGCTTCGGGACAGGGTATTCACCCCTCCACTTT
19 TRBD2 TRBJ2-2 TRBV12-3/TRBV12-4 - CASSLPWMSGGTNTGELFF TGTGCCAGCAGTTTACCCTGGATGAGCGGGGGGACGAACACCGGGGAGCTGTTTTTT
15 TRBD1 TRBJ1-4 TRBV7-9 few CASSPRQGRGEKLFF TGTGCCAGCAGCCCCCGACAGGGAAGGGGTGAAAAACTGTTTTTT
16 - TRBJ2-4 TRBV29-1 - CSVVVGPVRAKNIQYF TGCAGCGTTGTAGTCGGGCCAGTGAGAGCCAAAAACATTCAGTACTTC
15 - TRBJ2-3 TRBV3-1 few CASSQEGRYTDTQYF TGTGCCAGCAGCCAAGAGGGGAGATACACAGATACGCAGTATTTT
14 TRBD1 TRBJ1-2 TRBV28 - CASRLLDRGHGYTF TGTGCCAGCAGATTATTGGACAGGGGGCATGGCTACACCTTC
16 - TRBJ2-7 TRBV5-4 many CASSPSRASLGSEQYF TGTGCCAGCAGCCCATCCCGGGCCTCACTAGGGAGCGAGCAGTACTTC
16 - TRBJ1-4 TRBV4-1 - CASSQEPRAANEKLFF TGCGCCAGCAGCCAAGAACCACGGGCCGCTAATGAAAAACTGTTTTTT
15 TRBD2 TRBJ2-7 TRBV20-1 - CSARPSSGGSGEQYF TGCAGTGCTAGACCCTCTAGCGGGGGGAGCGGCGAGCAGTACTTC
14 - TRBJ2-7 TRBV7-9 many CASSLGVRSYEQYF TGTGCCAGCAGCCTAGGGGTCCGGTCCTACGAGCAGTACTTC
15 TRBD1 TRBJ1-1 TRBV28 - CASSLTRQGGTEAFF TGTGCCAGCAGTTTGACCCGACAGGGCGGCACTGAAGCTTTCTTT
14 TRBD1 TRBJ2-7 TRBV10-3 - CAIRSQGTFHEQYF TGTGCCATCAGGTCACAGGGGACGTTCCACGAGCAGTACTTC
16 TRBD1 TRBJ1-1 TRBV5-1 - CASSDANRGLNTEAFF TGCGCCAGCAGCGACGCGAACAGGGGGCTGAACACTGAAGCTTTCTTT
14 - TRBJ1-2 TRBV7-2 few CASSLSGGNYGYTF TGTGCCAGCAGCTTATCGGGAGGAAACTATGGCTACACCTTC
14 - TRBJ1-2 TRBV7-2 many CASSLIASNYGYTF TGTGCCAGCAGCTTGATAGCCAGTAACTATGGCTACACCTTC
17 TRBD2 TRBJ2-1 TRBV4-3 - CASSQGSQRGGYNEQFF TGCGCCAGCAGCCAAGGTAGCCAGCGGGGGGGCTACAATGAGCAGTTCTTC
15 TRBD1 TRBJ2-3 TRBV28 few CASRPDRVPTDTQYF TGTGCCAGCAGACCCGACAGGGTCCCGACAGATACGCAGTATTTT
14 - TRBJ2-2 TRBV12-5 many CAINGLPNTGELFF TGTGCTATCAATGGACTTCCAAACACCGGGGAGCTGTTTTTT
12 - TRBJ2-1 TRBV5-6 - CASSTGRDSGFF TGTGCCAGCAGCACTGGTAGGGACTCGGGCTTCTTC
12 - TRBJ2-5 TRBV12-3/TRBV12-4 few CASRTGEETQYF TGTGCCAGCAGAACAGGAGAAGAGACCCAGTACTTC
14 TRBD2 TRBJ2-7 TRBV9 few CASSVDGGAYEQYF TGTGCCAGCAGCGTAGACGGGGGGGCCTACGAGCAGTACTTC
13 - TRBJ2-1 TRBV6-2/TRBV6-3 many CASSYYTDNEQFF TGTGCCAGCAGTTACTACACAGACAATGAGCAGTTCTTC
14 - TRBJ1-1 TRBV15 - CATSREWEAEEAFF TGTGCCACCAGCAGAGAATGGGAGGCGGAAGAAGCTTTCTTT